This TCR beta chain was sequenced in a study of T cells after posttransplantation cyclophosphamide. The naive gate required viable CD3+CD4+ or CD3+CD8+ cells with CCR7+CD45RA+CD45RO-CD95-CD27+CD28+ phenotype. To note about this clone: Its antigen is not identified.

Study-level findings and limits: Recipient CMV seropositivity and CMV reactivation strongly tracked TRB clonality. Skin or GI-infiltrating T cells shared few TRB sequences with blood.

Per the germline V gene, CDR1 is LNHNV and CDR2 is YYDKDF (reference sequence). This CDR3 region has 17 residues. Trimming cost V 1 base and J 6 bases; bases outside gene matches: 10. Clones were read by immunoSEQ multiplex PCR, and TCRdb kept only the in-frame ones, dropping some. The data contain more than 30,000 clones, around 90% of them seen just once; the ten biggest clones take up 0.24%. The V call is TRBV15, the J call TRBJ2-1; the match to TRBD2 covers 9 bases. The sequencing sample was made of naive CD4+ T cells sorted from PBMCs. The TCR sequence derives from a woman in her sixties in good health, CMV-negative, and a related stem cell transplant donor. The CDR3 sequence is CATSRGAGGGGRNEQFF. CDR3 coding DNA: TGTGCCACCAGCAGAGGGGCGGGAGGGGGCGGTCGCAATGAGCAGTTCTTC.